The following is a T cell receptor beta chain sequence with its context. The entry originates in a study of CD8 T cells in ankylosing spondylitis. TCRdb fed the 5' RACE reads into MiXCR, producing one record per CDR3 protein. This sample carries about 270,000 distinct CDR3 sequences, roughly 32% of them seen once, and the ten largest clones take roughly 4.2%. This CDR3 contains 16 residues. Germline values: CDR1 DFQATT, CDR2 SNEGSKA (reference sequence). V lost 2 bases and J lost 6, with 20 bases in between. Sequencing was done on a sample of blood, either unsorted or a sorted T cell fraction (not recorded which). This sequence originates from a male donor with ankylosing spondylitis or in good health (not recorded which). The chain recombines TRBV20-1 with TRBJ1-5; D unresolved. The CDR3 nucleotides read TGCAGTGCTAGAAAGTTTGAGCCTGGGCTTTTTCAGCCCCAGCATTTT. Its translation: CSARKFEPGLFQPQHF.